This T cell receptor beta chain derives from a study of blood T cell repertoires in COVID-19. Repertoires were generated with immunoSEQ multiplex PCR, while TCRdb's copy carries only in-frame clones and drops some. The sample has some 83,000 clones, about 91% seen once. The TCR comes from a man aged 55 to 70 with acute or convalescent COVID-19. Sequencing used peripheral blood.

The CDR3 DNA sequence: TGCGCCAGCAGTCCAGGTGGATCTCCTACAGGACTGAACACTGAAGCTTTCTTT. This sequence encodes CASSPGGSPTGLNTEAFF. The V call is TRBV4-1, the J call TRBJ1-1; a weak D match, TRBD1 (5 bases). V was clipped by 6 bases and J by 0 bases, with 23 bases between them. The germline V gene encodes CDR1 MGHRA and CDR2 YSYEKL. CDR3 size: 18 residues.